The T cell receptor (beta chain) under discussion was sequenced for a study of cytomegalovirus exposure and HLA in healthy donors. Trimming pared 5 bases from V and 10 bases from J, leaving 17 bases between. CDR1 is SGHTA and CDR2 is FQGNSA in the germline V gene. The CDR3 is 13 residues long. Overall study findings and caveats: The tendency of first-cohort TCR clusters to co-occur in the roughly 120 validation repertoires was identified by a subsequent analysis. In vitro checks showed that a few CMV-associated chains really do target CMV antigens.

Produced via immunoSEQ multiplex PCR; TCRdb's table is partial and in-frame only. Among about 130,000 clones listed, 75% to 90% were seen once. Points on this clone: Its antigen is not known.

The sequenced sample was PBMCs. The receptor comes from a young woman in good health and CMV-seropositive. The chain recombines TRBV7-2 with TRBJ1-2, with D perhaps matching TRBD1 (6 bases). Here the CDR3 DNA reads TGTGCCAGCAGCCCCTGGGGGGGGCAGAACTACACCTTC. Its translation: CASSPWGGQNYTF.